One TCR beta chain is described in this entry. This sample is drawn from a study of blood T cell repertoires in COVID-19. For the study at large: Both acute and convalescent COVID-19 samples were obtained from the United States, Italy and Spain.

Authors' processing steps: Estimates of nucleated cell counts were drawn from the amplification of reference gene primers. The assay was immunoSEQ multiplex PCR, and TCRdb's table has in-frame clones only and misses some. Clonal size and the V and J genes are those of that table, whereas D and trimming came from the DNA. The repertoire holds about 150,000 clones, with roughly 83% as singletons. The CDR3 extends over 15 amino acids. Germline CDR1 is SNHLY and CDR2 is FYNNEI. The ends were cut back, 7 bases at V and 0 bases at J, with 16 bases in the middle. Source material: peripheral blood. This sequence was found in a woman aged 60-70 years with acute or convalescent COVID-19. The chain carries TRBV2 and TRBJ2-7; the D gene is possibly TRBD1 (6 bases). CDR3 sequence: CASTPLRGFSYEQYF. The DNA of the CDR3 is TGTGCCAGCACTCCCCTGAGGGGGTTCTCCTACGAGCAGTACTTC.